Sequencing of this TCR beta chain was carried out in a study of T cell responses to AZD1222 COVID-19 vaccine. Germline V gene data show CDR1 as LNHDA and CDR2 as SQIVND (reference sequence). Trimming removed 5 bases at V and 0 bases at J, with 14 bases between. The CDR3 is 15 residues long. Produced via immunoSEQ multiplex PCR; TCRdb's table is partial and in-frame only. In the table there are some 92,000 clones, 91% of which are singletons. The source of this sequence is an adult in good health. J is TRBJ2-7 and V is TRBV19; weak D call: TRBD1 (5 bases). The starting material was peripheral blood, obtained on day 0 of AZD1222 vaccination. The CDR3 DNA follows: TGTGCCAGTAGTCCCATCGACAGCAGCTCCTACGAGCAGTACTTC. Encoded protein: CASSPIDSSSYEQYF.